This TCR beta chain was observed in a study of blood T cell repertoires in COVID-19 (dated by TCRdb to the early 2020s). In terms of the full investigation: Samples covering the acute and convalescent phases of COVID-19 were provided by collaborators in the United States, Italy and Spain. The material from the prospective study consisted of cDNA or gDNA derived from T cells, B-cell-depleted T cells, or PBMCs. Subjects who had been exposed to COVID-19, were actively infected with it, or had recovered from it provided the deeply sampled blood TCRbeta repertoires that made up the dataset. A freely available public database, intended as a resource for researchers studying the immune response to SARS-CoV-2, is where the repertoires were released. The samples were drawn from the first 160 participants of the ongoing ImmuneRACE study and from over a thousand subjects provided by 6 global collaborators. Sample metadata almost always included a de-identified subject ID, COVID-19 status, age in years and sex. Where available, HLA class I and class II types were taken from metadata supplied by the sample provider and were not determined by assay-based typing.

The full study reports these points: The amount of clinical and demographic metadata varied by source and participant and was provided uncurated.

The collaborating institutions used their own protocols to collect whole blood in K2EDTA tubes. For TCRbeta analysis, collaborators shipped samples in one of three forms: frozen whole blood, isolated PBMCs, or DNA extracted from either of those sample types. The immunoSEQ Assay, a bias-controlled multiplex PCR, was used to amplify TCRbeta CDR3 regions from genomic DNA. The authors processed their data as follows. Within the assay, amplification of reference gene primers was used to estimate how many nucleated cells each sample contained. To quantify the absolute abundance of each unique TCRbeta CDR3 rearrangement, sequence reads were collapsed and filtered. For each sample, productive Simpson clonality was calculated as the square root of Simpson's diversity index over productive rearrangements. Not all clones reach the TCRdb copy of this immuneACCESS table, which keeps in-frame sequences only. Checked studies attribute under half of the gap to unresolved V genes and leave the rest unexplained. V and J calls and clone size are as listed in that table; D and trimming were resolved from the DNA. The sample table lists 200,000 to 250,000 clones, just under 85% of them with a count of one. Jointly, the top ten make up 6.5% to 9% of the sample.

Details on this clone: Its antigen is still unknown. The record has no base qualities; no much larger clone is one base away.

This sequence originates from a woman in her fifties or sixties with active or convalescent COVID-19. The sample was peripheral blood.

The DNA reads TGTGCCAGTAGTACGGCCGGGACAGGGGGCTCTGGGACCCAGTACTTC. The resulting protein is CASSTAGTGGSGTQYF. Here the chain combines TRBV19 and TRBJ2-5, with 12 bases aligning to TRBD1. The CDR3 has 16 amino acids, counting the end cysteine and phenylalanine. Of all the DNA, just the CDR3 is kept, 48 bases in frame from base 1. The germline V and J ends show losses of 4 bases and 7 bases respectively, and no gene match explains 10 bases of the junction. The germline V gene (reference sequence) supplies CDR1 LNHDA and CDR2 SQIVND.